This TCR beta chain was obtained from a study of T cells of healthy individuals. Via MiXCR, TCRdb re-called the 5' RACE reads, giving one row per CDR3 protein. Found here are about 96,000 distinct CDR3 sequences, approximately 16% of them singletons; the top ten hold roughly 6.1%. Germline V CDR1 and CDR2: DFQATT, SNEGSKA (reference sequence). CDR3 length: 14 amino acids. The junction had 9 bases not matched to a gene; V was cut back by 6 bases and J by 9 bases. Many counts were recorded for this clonotype. This TCR derives from a human donor in good health. This rearrangement joins TRBV20-1 to TRBJ2-1, with 12 positions matching TRBD2. CDR3 region: CSALLAGGPREQFF. CDR3 coding DNA: TGCAGTGCCCTCCTAGCGGGAGGGCCGCGTGAGCAGTTCTTC.